A selection of T cell receptor beta chains follows, all from one sample in a study of cytomegalovirus exposure and HLA in healthy donors. TCRdb keeps only in-frame clones here, not all; method: immunoSEQ multiplex PCR. The sample has 60,000 to 70,000 clones, and its top ten clones hold around a sixth. The sample comprised PBMCs. Receptors originate from a boy aged 5-17 years in good health and CMV-seronegative. Each CDR3 is given with its conserved first and last residue. D genes are given only for firm matches.

D | J | V | DNA | CDR3
TRBD2 | TRBJ2-7 | TRBV5-5 | TGTGCCAGCAGCTTTTCTGCGGGAGGGGCCTACGAGCAGTACTTC | CASSFSAGGAYEQYF
TRBD1 | TRBJ1-1 | TRBV5-6 | TGTGCCAGCAGCTTGGGGGACAGGGTTAACACTGAAGCTTTCTTT | CASSLGDRVNTEAFF
NA | TRBJ2-7 | TRBV7-9 | TGTGCCAGCAGTCCCCCCAGCGCCTACGAGCAGTACTTC | CASSPPSAYEQYF
NA | TRBJ2-3 | TRBV7-2 | TGTGCCAGCAGCTTTTTGGCCCTAAAGCGACTTAGCGGAGATACGCAGTATTTT | CASSFLALKRLSGDTQYF
NA | TRBJ2-7 | TRBV19 | TGTGCCAGTAGTATTTCAGGGTCCGAGCAGTACTTC | CASSISGSEQYF
NA | TRBJ1-1 | TRBV5-6 | TGTGCCAGCACCGACGGGGGGGATGAAGCTTTCTTT | CASTDGGDEAFF
NA | TRBJ1-2 | TRBV11-2 | TGTGCCAGCACCTCCCCCAGGATCTATGGCTACACCTTC | CASTSPRIYGYTF
NA | TRBJ2-2 | TRBV7-7 | TGTGCCAGCAGCTTAGACAGAACGAACACCGGGGAGCTGTTTTTT | CASSLDRTNTGELFF
TRBD1 | TRBJ2-1 | TRBV9 | TGTGCCAGCAGCGGCGGACAGGGGGTTATCAATGAGCAGTTCTTC | CASSGGQGVINEQFF
NA | TRBJ1-2 | TRBV6-5 | TGTGCCAGCAGTCTACAGGGCGACTATGGCTACACCTTC | CASSLQGDYGYTF
NA | TRBJ1-3 | TRBV19 | TGTGCCAGTAGTATAGATCGGAGCTCTGGAAACACCATATATTTT | CASSIDRSSGNTIYF
NA | TRBJ1-2 | TRBV7-2 | TGTGCCAGCAGCTTAGCCCACGGGGATGGCTACACCTTC | CASSLAHGDGYTF
NA | TRBJ1-3 | TRBV29-1 | TGCAGCGTTGAAGATCGCACTCAAACGGAGGGAAACACCATATATTTT | CSVEDRTQTEGNTIYF
NA | TRBJ1-1 | TRBV19 | TGTGCCAGTAGCACCGGACAGCTAGGCCTCACTGAAGCTTTCTTT | CASSTGQLGLTEAFF
NA | TRBJ1-3 | TRBV6-6 | TGTGCCAGCAGTACCGACAGGTTAACTGGAAACACCATATATTTT | CASSTDRLTGNTIYF
NA | TRBJ2-1 | TRBV18 | TGTGCCAGCTCCCTCAAGGGCGGGGATCACAATGAGCAGTTCTTC | CASSLKGGDHNEQFF
TRBD2 | TRBJ2-7 | TRBV30 | TGTGCCTGGAGTGTCCCCCCACTAGCGGCACAGACCTACGAGCAGTACTTC | CAWSVPPLAAQTYEQYF
TRBD2 | TRBJ2-1 | TRBV19 | TGTGCCAGTAGTATAAAGGCGGGAGGGCCCTATGAGCAGTTCTTC | CASSIKAGGPYEQFF
NA | TRBJ2-4 | TRBV5-6 | TGTGCCAGCAGTCAGGGGGACTGGGACATTCAGTACTTC | CASSQGDWDIQYF
NA | TRBJ2-7 | TRBV5-6 | TGTGCCAGCAGCTTGCAGGTGGGAGGGGGCTACGAGCAGTACTTC | CASSLQVGGGYEQYF
TRBD2 | TRBJ2-7 | TRBV4-3 | TGCGCCAGCAGCCCCGATAGCGGGAACCCGGTCGAGCAGTACTTC | CASSPDSGNPVEQYF
TRBD2 | TRBJ2-7 | TRBV14 | TGTGCCAGCAGCCAAGCCCCGGGACTAGCTTCCTACGAGCAGTACTTC | CASSQAPGLASYEQYF
TRBD1 | TRBJ1-5 | TRBV6-5 | TGTGCCAGCAGCAGGGACAGCCTCACGCCCCAGCATTTT | CASSRDSLTPQHF
NA | TRBJ2-5 | TRBV29-1 | TGCAGCGTCCGGGAAGCCCAAGAGACCCAGTACTTC | CSVREAQETQYF
NA | TRBJ1-1 | TRBV13 | TGTGCCAGCAGCGCCGGGTGGCAACCGAACACTGAAGCTTTCTTT | CASSAGWQPNTEAFF
NA | TRBJ2-3 | TRBV30 | TGTGCTGAGAGAGGGCGCACAGATACGCAGTATTTT | CAERGRTDTQYF
NA | TRBJ2-7 | TRBV19 | TGTGCCAGTAGCCCCGGACAGAAGGGCTACGAGCAGTACTTC | CASSPGQKGYEQYF
NA | TRBJ1-2 | TRBV6-8 | TGTGCCAGCAGTTGCGGGGCGAGTGGCTACACCTTC | CASSCGASGYTF
TRBD2 | TRBJ2-1 | TRBV2 | TGCGCCAGCACCGGGACTAGCGGTAACAATGAGCAGTTCTTC | CASTGTSGNNEQFF
TRBD2 | TRBJ2-7 | TRBV6-5 | TGTGCCAGTAAAACCCCCGGGACTAGTACCTACGAGCAGTACTTC | CASKTPGTSTYEQYF
TRBD1 | TRBJ2-2 | TRBV7-2 | TGTGCCAGCAGCTTCACAGGGGGCCGGGAGCTGTTTTTT | CASSFTGGRELFF
NA | TRBJ1-3 | TRBV5-6 | TGTGCCAGCAGCTTGACAGGGTGGAGGTCACTGGGCACCATATATTTT | CASSLTGWRSLGTIYF
TRBD1 | TRBJ1-2 | TRBV5-6 | TGTGCCAGCAGTCCCGGGACAGGGGGACGAGGCTACACCTTC | CASSPGTGGRGYTF
TRBD1 | TRBJ1-5 | TRBV2 | TGTGCCAGCAGTGGACCGGGACAGGGTAATCAGCCCCAGCATTTT | CASSGPGQGNQPQHF